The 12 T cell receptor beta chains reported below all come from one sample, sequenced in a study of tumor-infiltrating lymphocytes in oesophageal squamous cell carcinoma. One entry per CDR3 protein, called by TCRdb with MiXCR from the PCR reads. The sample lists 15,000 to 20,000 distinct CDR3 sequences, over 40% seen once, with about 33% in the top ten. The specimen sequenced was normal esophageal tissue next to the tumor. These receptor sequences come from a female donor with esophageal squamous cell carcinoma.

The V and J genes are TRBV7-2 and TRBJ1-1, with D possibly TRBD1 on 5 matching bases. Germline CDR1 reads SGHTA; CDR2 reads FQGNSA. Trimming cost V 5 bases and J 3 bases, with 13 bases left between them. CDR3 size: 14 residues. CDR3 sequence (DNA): TGTGCCAGCAGCCTAGGGTCGGGGGACACTGAAGCTTTCTTT. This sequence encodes CASSLGSGDTEAFF.

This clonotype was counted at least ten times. CDR3 protein: CASSLWSTYEQYF. In DNA, the CDR3 is TGTGCCAGCAGCTTATGGTCGACGTACGAGCAGTACTTC. The V call is TRBV5-5, the J call TRBJ2-7; no reliable D call. The CDR3 spans 13 residues. Deletions cut 2 bases from V and 4 bases from J, with 10 bases between. Germline V gene sequence: CDR1 SGHKS, CDR2 YYEKEE (reference sequence).

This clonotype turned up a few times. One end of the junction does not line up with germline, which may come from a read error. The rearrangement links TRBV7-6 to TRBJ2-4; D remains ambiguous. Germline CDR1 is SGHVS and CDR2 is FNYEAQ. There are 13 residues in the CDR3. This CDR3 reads CASSLGWSYEQYF. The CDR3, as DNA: TGTGCCAGCAGCTTAGGGTGGTCCTACGAGCAGTACTTT.

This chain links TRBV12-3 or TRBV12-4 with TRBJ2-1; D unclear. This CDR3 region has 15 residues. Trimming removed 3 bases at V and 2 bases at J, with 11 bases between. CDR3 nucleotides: TGTGCCAGCAGTTTCGGTGACGGCACCTACAATGAGCAGTTCTTC. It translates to CASSFGDGTYNEQFF.

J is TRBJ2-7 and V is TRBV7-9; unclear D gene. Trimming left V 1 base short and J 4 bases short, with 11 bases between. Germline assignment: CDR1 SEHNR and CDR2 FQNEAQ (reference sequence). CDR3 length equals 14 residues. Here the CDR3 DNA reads TGTGCCAGCAGCTTAGGTAACAGAGCTTACGAGCAGTACTTC. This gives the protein CASSLGNRAYEQYF.

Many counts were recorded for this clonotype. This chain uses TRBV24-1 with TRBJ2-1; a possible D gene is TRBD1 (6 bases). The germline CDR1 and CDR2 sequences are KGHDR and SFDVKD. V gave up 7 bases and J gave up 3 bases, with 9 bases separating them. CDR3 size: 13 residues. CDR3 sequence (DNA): TGTGCCACCAGGGGGGACATCTACAATGAGCAGTTCTTC. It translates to CATRGDIYNEQFF.

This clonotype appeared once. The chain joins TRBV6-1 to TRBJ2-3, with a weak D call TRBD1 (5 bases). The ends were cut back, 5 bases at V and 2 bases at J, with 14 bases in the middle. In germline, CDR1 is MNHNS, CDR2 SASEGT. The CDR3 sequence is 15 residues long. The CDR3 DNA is TGTGCCAGCAGTTTACAGGACACCGTCACAGATACGCAGTATTTT. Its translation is CASSLQDTVTDTQYF.

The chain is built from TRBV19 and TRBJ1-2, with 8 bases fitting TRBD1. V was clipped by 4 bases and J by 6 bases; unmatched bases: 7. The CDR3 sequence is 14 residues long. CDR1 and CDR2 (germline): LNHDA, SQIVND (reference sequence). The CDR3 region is CASSTQGAFDGYTF. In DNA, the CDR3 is TGTGCCAGTAGTACGCAGGGGGCGTTTGATGGCTACACCTTC.

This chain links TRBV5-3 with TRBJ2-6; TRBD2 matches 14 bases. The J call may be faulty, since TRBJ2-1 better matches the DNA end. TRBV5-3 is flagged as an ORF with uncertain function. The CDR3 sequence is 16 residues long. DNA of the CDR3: TGTGCCAGCAGCCCGGAAGGGACTAGCGGGAGTTATGAGCAGTTCTTC. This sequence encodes CASSPEGTSGSYEQFF.

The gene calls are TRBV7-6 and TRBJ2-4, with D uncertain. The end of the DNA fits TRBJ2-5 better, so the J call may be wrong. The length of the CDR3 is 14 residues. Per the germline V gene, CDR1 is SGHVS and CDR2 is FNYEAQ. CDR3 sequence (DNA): TGTGCCAGCAGCTTAGGATCGGCCAGAGAGACCCAGTACTTC. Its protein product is CASSLGSARETQYF.

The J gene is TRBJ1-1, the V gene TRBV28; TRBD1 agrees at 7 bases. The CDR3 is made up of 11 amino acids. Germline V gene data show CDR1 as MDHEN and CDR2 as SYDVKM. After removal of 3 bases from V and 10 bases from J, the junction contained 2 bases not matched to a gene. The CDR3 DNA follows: TGTGCCAGCAGTTTTCACAGGGGAGCTTTCTTT. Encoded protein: CASSFHRGAFF.

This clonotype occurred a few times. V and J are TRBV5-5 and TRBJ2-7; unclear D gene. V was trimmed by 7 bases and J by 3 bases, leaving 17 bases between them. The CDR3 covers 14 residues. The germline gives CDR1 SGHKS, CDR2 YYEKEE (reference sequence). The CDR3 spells CASAPASPGYEQYF. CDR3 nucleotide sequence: TGTGCCAGCGCTCCAGCTTCCCCGGGCTACGAGCAGTACTTC. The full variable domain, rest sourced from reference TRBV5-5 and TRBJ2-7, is DAGVTQSPTHLIKTRGQQVTLRCSPISGHKSVSWYQQVLGQGPQFIFQYYEKEERGRGNFPDRFSARQFPNYSSELNVNALLLGDSALYLCASAPASPGYEQYFGPGTRLTVT.